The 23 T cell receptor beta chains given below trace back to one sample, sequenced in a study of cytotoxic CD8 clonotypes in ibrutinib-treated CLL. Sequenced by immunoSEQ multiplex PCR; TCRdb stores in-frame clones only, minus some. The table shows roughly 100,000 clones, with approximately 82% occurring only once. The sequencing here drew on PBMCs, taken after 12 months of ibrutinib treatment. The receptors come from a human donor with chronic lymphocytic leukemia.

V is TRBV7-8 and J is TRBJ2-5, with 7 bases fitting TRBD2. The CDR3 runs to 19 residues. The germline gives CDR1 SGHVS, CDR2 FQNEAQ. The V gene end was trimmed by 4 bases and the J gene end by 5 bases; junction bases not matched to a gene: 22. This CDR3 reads CASSSRWLLLAGVWETQYF. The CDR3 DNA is TGTGCCAGCAGCTCTAGGTGGCTCCTTCTGGCGGGGGTTTGGGAGACCCAGTACTTC.

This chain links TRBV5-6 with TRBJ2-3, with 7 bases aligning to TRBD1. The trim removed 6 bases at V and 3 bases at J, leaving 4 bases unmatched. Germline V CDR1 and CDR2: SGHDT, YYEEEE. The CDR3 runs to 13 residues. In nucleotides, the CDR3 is TGTGCCAGCACGACAGGGAATACAGATACGCAGTATTTT. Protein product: CASTTGNTDTQYF.

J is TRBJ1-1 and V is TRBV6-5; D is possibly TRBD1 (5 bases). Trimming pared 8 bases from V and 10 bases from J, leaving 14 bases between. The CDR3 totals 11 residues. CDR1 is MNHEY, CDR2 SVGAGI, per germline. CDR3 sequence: CASRDAGSAFF. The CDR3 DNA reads TGTGCCAGCCGGGACGCCGGCTCAGCTTTCTTT.

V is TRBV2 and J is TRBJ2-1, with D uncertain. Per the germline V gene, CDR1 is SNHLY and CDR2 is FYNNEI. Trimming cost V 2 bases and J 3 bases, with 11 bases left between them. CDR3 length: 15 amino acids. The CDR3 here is CASSENRLNYNEQFF. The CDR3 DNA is TGTGCCAGCAGTGAAAACAGATTAAACTACAATGAGCAGTTCTTC.

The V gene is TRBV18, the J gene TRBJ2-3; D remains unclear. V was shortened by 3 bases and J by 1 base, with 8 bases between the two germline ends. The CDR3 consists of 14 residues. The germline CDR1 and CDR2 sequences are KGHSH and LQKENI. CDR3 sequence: CASSPGLGTDTQYF. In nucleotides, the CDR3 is TGTGCCAGCTCACCGGGGTTAGGCACAGATACGCAGTATTTT.

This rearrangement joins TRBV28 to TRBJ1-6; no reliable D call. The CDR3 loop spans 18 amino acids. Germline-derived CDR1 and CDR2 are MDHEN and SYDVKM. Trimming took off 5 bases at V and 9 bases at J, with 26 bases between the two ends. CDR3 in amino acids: CASSPTPSSGTLGSPLHF. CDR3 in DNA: TGTGCCAGCAGTCCTACCCCCTCATCGGGTACGTTGGGTTCACCCCTCCACTTT. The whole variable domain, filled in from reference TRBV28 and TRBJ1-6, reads DVKVTQSSRYLVKRTGEKVFLECVQDMDHENMFWYRQDPGLGLRLIYFSYDVKMKEKGDIPEGYSVSREKKERFSLILESASTNQTSMYLCASSPTPSSGTLGSPLHFGNGTRLTVT.

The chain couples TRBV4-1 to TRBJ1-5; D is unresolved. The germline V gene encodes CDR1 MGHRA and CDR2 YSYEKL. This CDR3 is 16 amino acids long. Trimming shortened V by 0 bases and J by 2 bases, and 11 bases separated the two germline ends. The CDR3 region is CASSQDSEVGNQPQHF. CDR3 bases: TGCGCCAGCAGCCAAGACTCCGAAGTAGGCAATCAGCCCCAGCATTTT.

Here the CDR3 DNA reads TGTGCCAGAAGACACTACTGTAGACAAAGTCGGGCCAACGTCCTGACTTTC. Translated: CARRHYCRQSRANVLTF. V is TRBV7-5 and J is TRBJ2-6. TRBV7-5 is a pseudogene locus. The CDR3 extends over 17 amino acids.

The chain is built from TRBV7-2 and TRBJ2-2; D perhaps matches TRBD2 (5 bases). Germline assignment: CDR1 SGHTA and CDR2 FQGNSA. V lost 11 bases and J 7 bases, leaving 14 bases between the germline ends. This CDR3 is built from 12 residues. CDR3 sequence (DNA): TGTGCCTGGAGCGGCGCGGTCGGGGAGCTGTTTTTT. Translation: CAWSGAVGELFF. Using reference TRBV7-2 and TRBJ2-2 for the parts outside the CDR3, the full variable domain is GAGVSQSPSNKVTEKGKDVELRCDPISGHTALYWYRQSLGQGLEFLIYFQGNSAPDKSGLPSDRFSAERTGGSVSTLTIQRTQQEDSAVYLCAWSGAVGELFFGEGSRLTVL.

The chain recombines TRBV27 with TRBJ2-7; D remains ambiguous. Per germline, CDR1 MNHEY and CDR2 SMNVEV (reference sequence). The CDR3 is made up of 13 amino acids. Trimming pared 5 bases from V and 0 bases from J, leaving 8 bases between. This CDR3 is CASSPTGSYEQYF. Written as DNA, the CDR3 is TGTGCCAGCAGTCCTACCGGCTCCTACGAGCAGTACTTC.

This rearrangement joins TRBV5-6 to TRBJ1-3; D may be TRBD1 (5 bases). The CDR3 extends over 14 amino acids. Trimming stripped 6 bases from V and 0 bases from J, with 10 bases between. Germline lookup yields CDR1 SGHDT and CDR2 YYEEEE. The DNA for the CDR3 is TGTGCCAGCACCCGACAGAGCTCTGGAAACACCATATATTTT. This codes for CASTRQSSGNTIYF.

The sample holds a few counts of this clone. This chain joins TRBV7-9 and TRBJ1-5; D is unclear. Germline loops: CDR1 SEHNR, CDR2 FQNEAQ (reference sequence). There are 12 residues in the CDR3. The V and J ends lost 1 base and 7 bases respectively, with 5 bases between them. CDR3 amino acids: CASSLDAQPQHF. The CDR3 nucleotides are TGTGCCAGCAGCTTAGATGCCCAGCCCCAGCATTTT.

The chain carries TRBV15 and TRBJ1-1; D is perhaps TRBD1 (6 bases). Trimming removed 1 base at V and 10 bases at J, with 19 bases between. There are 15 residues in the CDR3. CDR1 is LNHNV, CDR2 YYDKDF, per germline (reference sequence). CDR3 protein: CATSRGQVSGGGAFF. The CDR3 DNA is TGTGCCACCAGCAGAGGACAGGTCTCTGGGGGTGGAGCTTTCTTT.

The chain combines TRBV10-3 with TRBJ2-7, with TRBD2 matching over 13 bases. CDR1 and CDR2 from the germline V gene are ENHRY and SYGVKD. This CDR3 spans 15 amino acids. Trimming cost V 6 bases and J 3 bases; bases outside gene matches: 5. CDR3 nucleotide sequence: TGTGCCATCAGCCCCCGGACTAGCGGGAGCTACGAGCAGTACTTC. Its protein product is CAISPRTSGSYEQYF.

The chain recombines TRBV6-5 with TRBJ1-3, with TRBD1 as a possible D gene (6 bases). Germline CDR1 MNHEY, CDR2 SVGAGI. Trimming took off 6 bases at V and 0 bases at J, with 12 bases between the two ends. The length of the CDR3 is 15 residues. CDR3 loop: CASRPPGDSGNTIYF. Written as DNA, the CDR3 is TGTGCCAGCAGGCCACCAGGGGACTCTGGAAACACCATATATTTT.

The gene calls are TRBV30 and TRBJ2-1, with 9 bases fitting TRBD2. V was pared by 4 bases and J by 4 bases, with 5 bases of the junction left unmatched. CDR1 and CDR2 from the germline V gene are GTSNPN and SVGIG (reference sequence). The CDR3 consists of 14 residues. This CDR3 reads CAWTGTSIYNEQFF. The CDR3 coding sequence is TGTGCCTGGACCGGGACTAGCATTTACAATGAGCAGTTCTTC.

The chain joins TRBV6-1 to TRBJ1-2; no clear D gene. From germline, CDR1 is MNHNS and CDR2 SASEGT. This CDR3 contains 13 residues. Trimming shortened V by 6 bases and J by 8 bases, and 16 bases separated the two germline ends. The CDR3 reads CASRPGEIGGYTF. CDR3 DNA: TGTGCCAGCAGACCAGGAGAAATAGGGGGCTACACCTTC.

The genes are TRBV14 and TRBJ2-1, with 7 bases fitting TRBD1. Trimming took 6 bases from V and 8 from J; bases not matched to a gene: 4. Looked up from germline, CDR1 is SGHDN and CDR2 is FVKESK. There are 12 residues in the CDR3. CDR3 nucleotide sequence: TGTGCCAGCAGTAGACAGGGCCATGAGCAGTTCTTC. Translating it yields CASSRQGHEQFF. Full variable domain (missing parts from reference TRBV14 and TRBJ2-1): EAGVTQFPSHSVIEKGQTVTLRCDPISGHDNLYWYRRVMGKEIKFLLHFVKESKQDESGMPNNRFLAERTGGTYSTLKVQPAELEDSGVYFCASSRQGHEQFFGPGTRLTVL.

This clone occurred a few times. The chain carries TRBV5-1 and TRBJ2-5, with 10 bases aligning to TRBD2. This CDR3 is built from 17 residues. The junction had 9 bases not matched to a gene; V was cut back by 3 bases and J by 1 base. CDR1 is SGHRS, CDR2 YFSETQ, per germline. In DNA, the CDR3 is TGCGCCAGCAGCTCAGGACTAGCGGCGTCCGCCCAAGAGACCCAGTACTTC. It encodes CASSSGLAASAQETQYF.

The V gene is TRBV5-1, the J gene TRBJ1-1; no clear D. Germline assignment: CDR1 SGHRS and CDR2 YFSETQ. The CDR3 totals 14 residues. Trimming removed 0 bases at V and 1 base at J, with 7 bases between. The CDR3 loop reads CASSLALPNTEAFF. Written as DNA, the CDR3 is TGCGCCAGCAGCTTGGCCCTGCCGAACACTGAAGCTTTCTTT.

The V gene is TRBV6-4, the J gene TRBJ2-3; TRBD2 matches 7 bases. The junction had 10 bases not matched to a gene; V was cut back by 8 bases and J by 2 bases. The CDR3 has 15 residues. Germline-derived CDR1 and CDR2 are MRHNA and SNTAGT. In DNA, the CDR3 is TGTGCCAGCCGCCTGGGGCTAGCGGTCACAGATACGCAGTATTTT. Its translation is CASRLGLAVTDTQYF.

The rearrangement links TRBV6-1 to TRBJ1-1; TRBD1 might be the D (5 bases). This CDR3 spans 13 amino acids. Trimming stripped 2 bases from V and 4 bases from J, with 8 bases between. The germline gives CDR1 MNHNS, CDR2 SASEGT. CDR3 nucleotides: TGTGCCAGCAGTGAACCGAGGGGCACTGAAGCTTTCTTT. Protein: CASSEPRGTEAFF.

The chain's CDR3 is CSVEVRSEQYF. In DNA, the CDR3 is TGCAGCGTTGAAGTAAGGAGCGAGCAGTACTTC. V is TRBV29-1 and J is TRBJ2-7; no definite D call. V lost 1 base, J lost 6 bases, and 7 bases lay in between. Germline CDR1 reads SQVTM; CDR2 reads ANQGSEA. CDR3 length: 11 amino acids.